This TCR beta chain comes out of a study of blood T cells in healthy people across ages (dated by TCRdb to between 2014 and 2017). Study-level background: In model experiments, template switching captured roughly one uniquely barcoded TCR beta cDNA molecule for every two T cells. To avoid experimental bias, donors of different ages were spread randomly across the sequencing lanes. Donors were grouped into four age groups: young (average approximately 15 years), middle-aged (under 40), aged (62) and long-lived (about 89). The study measured age-related changes in TCR beta repertoire diversity using deep sequencing normalized with unique cDNA molecular identifiers. The study analyzed two additional independent replicas of 1 million unique cDNA reads from the same blood draw for two donors, one aged 18 to 29 and one aged 80 or older.

Counted from cysteine to phenylalanine, this CDR3 has 17 amino acids. The DNA shown is the 51-base CDR3, in frame from base 1. Looking up the germline V gene yields CDR1 MGHRA and CDR2 YSYEKL. Donors were 39 systemically healthy Caucasian individuals from Russia aged 6 to 90 years. Ten milliliters of peripheral blood were drawn from each donor into EDTA-treated Vacutainer tubes. PBMCs were isolated by Ficoll-Paque density-gradient centrifugation, with at least 6 million obtained per sample. Trizol reagent was used to extract total RNA from the PBMCs, yielding at least 5.5 micrograms per sample. For every donor, an aliquot of PBMCs went through flow cytometry to measure the percentages of naive CD45RAhigh/CD27high T cells. Receptor libraries were prepared by 5' RACE. TCRdb records Illumina HiSeq 2500 as the sequencer. A second PCR of about 7 to 12 cycles was performed with a sample-barcoded 5' primer and a J-beta primer mix. A template-switch 5' adaptor carrying 12 random nucleotides introduced a unique molecular identifier onto each TCR beta cDNA molecule. Each sample yielded at least 2.5 million CDR3-containing paired-end reads. First-strand cDNA was synthesized from all RNA with the Mint cDNA synthesis kit, primed by a TRBC-specific oligonucleotide. All cDNA was treated with uracil-DNA glycosylase and then went through a first 18-cycle PCR with the universal primers M1SS and BC2_uni_R. As for the original processing: For normalization, 1 million high-quality reads, each with a distinct molecular identifier, were randomly selected from each sample. Reads sharing molecular identifiers were discarded rather than binned into consensus sequences. MiTCR, run with a Q25 quality threshold and the strictest error-elimination algorithm, handled CDR3 identification, clonotype clustering and error correction. A nonparametric unseen species model with Euler transformation was used to estimate lower-bound total TCR beta diversity. In-frame beta chains were kept once TCRdb had trimmed the public reads at Q25 with fastp and called clones with MiXCR. Here each entry gathers all rows of one CDR3 protein and keeps the most common genes and DNA. These V and J calls are TCRdb output, not the study's own analysis. The sample records 850,000 to 1,000,000 distinct CDR3 sequences, just over 50% of which are singletons. The ten largest make up roughly a fifth of the sample.

This clonotype has only a few counts. Its antigen has not been determined. Qualities for individual bases were not recorded, and no much larger clone is one base off. Study-wide conclusions, independent of this receptor: Observed TCR beta diversity per million T cells fell roughly linearly with age, and a significant reduction was already apparent by age around 39. A strong correlation was found between observed TCR beta diversity and the percentage of naive T cells measured by flow cytometry. Total diversity estimates from one million sequenced T cells were considered lower bounds and underestimates. Compared with the aged group, the long-lived group had more naive CD4+ T cells, fewer expanded clones and increased TCR diversity, a pattern suggesting age selection. Because donor CMV infection status was unknown, age-related changes in expanded clonotypes were potentially confounded. Since profiling was done on bulk unsorted PBMCs, naive and antigen-experienced compartments could not be conclusively compared.

The clonotype comes from a woman aged 60-70 years in good health. The chain joins TRBV4-1 to TRBJ2-5; the D region possibly corresponds to TRBD1 (6 bases align). Judging by the DNA end, TRBJ2-7 fits better; the J call may be wrong. The sample consisted of blood. The DNA is as follows: TGCGCCAGCAGCCAAGATCTCGGGACACCCACTGGGTACGAGCAGTACTTC. It encodes CASSQDLGTPTGYEQYF.